The 15 T cell receptor beta chains below come from one sample, sequenced in a study of T cells in Graves' hyperthyroidism and ophthalmopathy. Amplification yielded TCR beta CDR3 regions, with RNA transcripts as the source. The study used the HTBI primer set for a first-round RT-PCR of the TCR CDR3. TCRdb reprocessed the multiplex PCR reads with MiXCR, giving one entry per CDR3 protein. Of about half a million distinct CDR3 sequences in the sample, about 20% were seen once. Sequencing was carried out using blood. These receptors all stem from a man aged 35 to 55 with Graves' ophthalmopathy.

Remarks on this clonotype: A read error may explain this, as a much larger clone is one base away. The V call is TRBV2, the J call TRBJ2-2; D remains ambiguous. The CDR3 extends over 14 amino acids. V was shortened by 8 bases and J by 2 bases, with 12 bases between the two germline ends. Germline CDR1 and CDR2: SNHLY and FYNNEI. CDR3 nucleotides: TGTGCCAGCCGAATTGACTCAAACACCGGGGAGCTGTTTTTT. The encoded protein is CASRIDSNTGELFF.

This clonotype was picked up many times. The chain employs TRBV28 and TRBJ2-5; D not resolved. The CDR3 spans 11 residues. Germline V gives CDR1 MDHEN, CDR2 SYDVKM. V lost 3 bases and J 6 bases, leaving 5 bases between the germline ends. The CDR3 DNA sequence: TGTGCCAGCAGTTTTACGAAGACCCAGTACTTC. Translating gives CASSFTKTQYF.

This chain connects TRBV30 to TRBJ2-4; a weak D match, TRBD2 (6 bases). The CDR3 is 19 residues long. V was pared by 4 bases and J by 0 bases, with 25 bases between. Germline V CDR1 and CDR2: GTSNPN, SVGIG (reference sequence). CDR3 in DNA: TGTGCCTGGACTCCCTGGGAGGCCCGGCGTCGCCTAGCCAAAAACATTCAGTACTTC. Translation gives CAWTPWEARRRLAKNIQYF.

This chain connects TRBV6-2 or TRBV6-3 to TRBJ2-5; TRBD2 might be the D (6 bases). CDR3 length: 15 residues. The V gene's germline CDR1 is MNHEY and CDR2 SVGEGT. V was clipped by 6 bases and J by 1 base, with 15 bases between them. The CDR3 DNA sequence: TGTGCCAGCAGGTTCGCTAGCGCGACCCAAGAGACCCAGTACTTC. Translating gives CASRFASATQETQYF.

The chain employs TRBV27 and TRBJ1-2; maybe TRBD1 (5 bases). Looked up from germline, CDR1 is MNHEY and CDR2 is SMNVEV (reference sequence). This CDR3 has 16 residues. V was clipped by 6 bases and J by 3 bases, with 20 bases between them. CDR3 in amino acids: CASRTGRTRTHYGYTF. CDR3 in DNA: TGTGCCAGCAGAACGGGCCGGACCCGGACACACTATGGCTACACCTTC.

Remarks on this clonotype: A much bigger clone sits one base away, suggesting this may be a read error. No conserved phenylalanine or tryptophan ends this CDR3, so it is likely a read error. The V and J genes are TRBV13 and TRBJ1-5; D is possibly TRBD1 (5 bases). The CDR3 consists of 15 residues. Trimming removed 0 bases from V and 4 bases from J, with 10 bases in between. The germline V gene encodes CDR1 PRHDT and CDR2 FYEKMQ (reference sequence). The CDR3 DNA follows: TGTGCCAGCAGCTTAGGGAGGGGAGCTAATCAGCCCCAGCATTCT. Translation: CASSLGRGANQPQHS.

This clonotype was counted only a few times. The J gene is TRBJ2-5, the V gene TRBV7-9; TRBD1 matches at 8 bases. CDR1 SEHNR and CDR2 FQNEAQ come from the germline V gene (reference sequence). The J segment lost 4 bases and the V segment lost 5 bases, leaving 6 bases of the junction unmatched. This CDR3 has 14 amino acids. Written as DNA, the CDR3 is TGTGCCAGCAGCCCTAACAGGGGGAGAGAGACCCAGTACTTC. It is translated as CASSPNRGRETQYF.

In this sample, this clonotype turned up a few times. The chain couples TRBV24-1 to TRBJ1-2; 8 nucleotides align to TRBD1. This CDR3 spans 13 amino acids. V shed 3 bases and J 10 bases; nucleotides not matched to a gene: 6. From germline, CDR1 is KGHDR and CDR2 SFDVKD. The CDR3 sequence is CATSDQGQGAYTF. The CDR3 nucleotides read TGTGCCACCAGTGATCAAGGACAGGGTGCCTACACCTTC.

The J gene is TRBJ1-4, the V gene TRBV3-1; 7 bases match TRBD1. Trimming cost V 3 bases and J 5 bases; bases outside gene matches: 6. Germline lookup yields CDR1 LGHDT and CDR2 YNNKEL (reference sequence). The CDR3 totals 15 residues. As DNA, the CDR3 is TGTGCCAGCAGCCAGCAGGGACAGCGGAATGAAAAACTGTTTTTT. Translating gives CASSQQGQRNEKLFF.

The chain recombines TRBV4-1 with TRBJ2-3; D remains ambiguous. Germline CDR1 and CDR2: MGHRA and YSYEKL. Trimming removed 4 bases at V and 4 bases at J, with 9 bases between. The CDR3 is 13 residues long. Written as DNA, the CDR3 is TGCGCCAGCAGCCTCCCTAACTCAGATACGCAGTATTTT. As protein: CASSLPNSDTQYF.

The rearrangement links TRBV2 to TRBJ2-6; unclear D gene. The CDR3 length is 18 residues. Germline CDR1 is SNHLY and CDR2 is FYNNEI. V was pared by 5 bases and J by 0 bases, with 17 bases between. The CDR3, as DNA: TGTGCCAGCAGTTTAGCAGGACCGAGTATCTCTGGGGCCAACGTCCTGACTTTC. It translates to CASSLAGPSISGANVLTF.

The table lists this clonotype with many counts. The rearrangement joins TRBV12-3 or TRBV12-4 to TRBJ1-6, with TRBD1 matching 9 bases. The ends lost 7 bases at V and 6 bases at J; junction bases unmatched: 4. The length of the CDR3 is 14 residues. The CDR3, as DNA: TGTGCCAGCACTTTGACAGGGGGTAATTCACCCCTCCACTTT. Its translation: CASTLTGGNSPLHF.

The sample holds many counts of this clonotype. The rearrangement links TRBV3-1 to TRBJ2-5; 8 nucleotides match TRBD2. The CDR3 sequence is 15 residues long. CDR1 and CDR2 (germline): LGHDT, YNNKEL (reference sequence). With 0 bases clipped from V and 5 bases from J, the junction kept 5 bases outside the gene matches. CDR3 nucleotides: TGTGCCAGCAGCCAAGATCCAGCGGGAGTGGAGACCCAGTACTTC. As protein: CASSQDPAGVETQYF.

This clonotype was found many times. The chain carries TRBV2 and TRBJ2-2; D might be TRBD1 (5 bases). The V and J ends lost 6 bases and 1 base respectively, with 12 bases between them. This CDR3 has 15 amino acids. Germline CDR1 SNHLY, CDR2 FYNNEI. CDR3 sequence reads: CASSRQSMNTGELFF. In nucleotides, the CDR3 is TGTGCCAGCAGCAGACAGTCGATGAACACCGGGGAGCTGTTTTTT.

This clonotype was observed at least ten times. The chain combines TRBV15 with TRBJ1-1; 9 bases line up with TRBD1. The V segment lost 1 base and the J segment 7 bases; nucleotides outside the gene matches: 4. CDR1 is LNHNV, CDR2 YYDKDF, per germline (reference sequence). The length of the CDR3 is 14 residues. CDR3: CATSRGDRADEAFF. DNA for the CDR3: TGTGCCACCAGCAGAGGGGACAGGGCTGATGAAGCTTTCTTT.